Below, 15 T cell receptor beta chains from the same sample are listed, as sequenced in a study of blood T cell repertoires in COVID-19. The assay was immunoSEQ multiplex PCR, and TCRdb's table has in-frame clones only and misses some. The sample lists roughly 79,000 clones; roughly 87% were seen once. Sequencing input: peripheral blood. These receptors all stem from a woman of 80 years or more with active or convalescent COVID-19.

J is TRBJ1-2 and V is TRBV7-2, with 11 bases fitting TRBD1. The germline V gene encodes CDR1 SGHTA and CDR2 FQGNSA. The CDR3 spans 17 residues. The junction had 13 bases not matched to a gene; V was cut back by 2 bases and J by 8 bases. The CDR3 reads CASSLRVIGQGARGYTF. The CDR3 bases are TGTGCCAGCAGCTTAAGGGTCATAGGACAGGGGGCTAGGGGCTACACCTTC.

V gene TRBV7-9 combines with J gene TRBJ1-5; D call uncertain. The CDR3 sequence is 15 residues long. V lost 1 base, J lost 6 bases, and 13 bases lay in between. In germline, CDR1 is SEHNR, CDR2 FQNEAQ (reference sequence). In nucleotides, the CDR3 is TGTGCCAGCAGCTTAGAAGAGGGCCGGGGTCAGCCCCAGCATTTT. This translates into CASSLEEGRGQPQHF.

V usage is TRBV28 and J usage is TRBJ2-1; D is possibly TRBD1 (7 bases). CDR3 length: 16 amino acids. The V end was cut by 6 bases, the J end by 0 bases, with 15 bases between. CDR1 and CDR2 (germline): MDHEN, SYDVKM. CDR3 sequence (DNA): TGTGCCAGCAGGCCCGGGGGACAGCCCTCCTACAATGAGCAGTTCTTC. Protein product: CASRPGGQPSYNEQFF.

This clone showed up just a few times. This rearrangement joins TRBV5-4 to TRBJ1-4, with 12 nucleotides matching TRBD1. Germline loops: CDR1 SGHNT, CDR2 YYREEE (reference sequence). Trimming cost V 4 bases and J 2 bases; bases outside gene matches: 6. The CDR3 spans 17 residues. In nucleotides, the CDR3 is TGTGCCAGCAGCCCGGGACAGGGGGCGTACACTAATGAAAAACTGTTTTTT. Translating it yields CASSPGQGAYTNEKLFF.

This clone has only a few counts. J is TRBJ1-6 and V is TRBV5-4, with 9 positions matching TRBD1. CDR1 SGHNT and CDR2 YYREEE come from the germline V gene (reference sequence). The CDR3 has 17 residues. The V and J ends lost 5 bases and 0 bases, in that order; junction bases with no gene match: 6. In DNA form, the CDR3 reads TGTGCCAGCAGGCGGACAGGGGCGAGCTCCTATAATTCACCCCTCCACTTT. It encodes CASRRTGASSYNSPLHF.

The V call is TRBV28, the J call TRBJ1-1; 8 bases map to TRBD1. The CDR3 spans 14 residues. The germline V gene encodes CDR1 MDHEN and CDR2 SYDVKM. With 2 bases clipped from V and 1 base from J, the junction kept 0 bases outside the gene matches. The CDR3 reads CASSLGTGNTEAFF. The CDR3 DNA reads as TGTGCCAGCAGTTTAGGGACAGGGAACACTGAAGCTTTCTTT.

V gene TRBV18 combines with J gene TRBJ1-2, with 9 bases lining up with TRBD1. V lost 5 bases, J lost 8 bases, and 15 bases stayed unmatched. The CDR3 is made up of 16 amino acids. CDR1 is KGHSH and CDR2 is LQKENI in the germline V gene. The CDR3 here is CASSFTVGTGLWGYTF. CDR3 bases: TGTGCCAGCTCATTCACCGTTGGGACAGGGCTTTGGGGCTACACCTTC.

This clone was observed a single time. For the CDR3, the DNA is TGTGCCAGCAGCTTTGTCCAGGCGGGACTAGCGGAGTCGAACACCGGGGAGCTGTTTTTT. It translates to CASSFVQAGLAESNTGELFF. The chain carries TRBV12-1 and TRBJ2-2; the D call of TRBD2 is as the table states it, not checked on the DNA. TRBV12-1 corresponds to a pseudogene. The CDR3 spans 20 residues.

The chain employs TRBV7-9 and TRBJ2-2; perhaps TRBD2 as D (5 bases). This CDR3 comprises 14 residues. The germline V gene has CDR1 SEHNR and CDR2 FQNEAQ (reference sequence). Trimming pared 7 bases from V and 5 bases from J, leaving 14 bases between. CDR3 protein: CASTESGQTGELFF. The CDR3 coding sequence is TGTGCCAGCACCGAAAGCGGCCAGACCGGGGAGCTGTTTTTT.

The gene calls are TRBV24-1 and TRBJ2-1, with TRBD2 matching over 11 bases. CDR1 KGHDR and CDR2 SFDVKD come from the germline V gene. This CDR3 has 16 amino acids. V lost 7 bases to trimming and J lost 3 bases; unmatched junction nucleotides: 7. As DNA, the CDR3 is TGTGCCACCAGCACCGGGACTAGCGGAGTCTACAATGAGCAGTTCTTC. Translating it yields CATSTGTSGVYNEQFF.

This clone was recorded only once. This chain joins TRBV21-1 and TRBJ2-7; the DNA was not compared with TRBD1, the D call given in the table. TRBV21-1 is a pseudogene. This CDR3 has 12 residues. CDR3 in DNA: TGTGCCAGCAGCAGGGGCCGGGACGAGCAGTACTTC. As protein: CASSRGRDEQYF.

The chain employs TRBV2 and TRBJ2-1, with 10 nucleotides matching TRBD1. J lost 5 bases, V lost 4 bases, and 8 bases had no gene match. In germline, CDR1 is SNHLY, CDR2 FYNNEI. This CDR3 comprises 16 residues. The CDR3 protein is CASSGGQGPGNNEQFF. In DNA form, the CDR3 reads TGTGCCAGCAGTGGGGGACAGGGGCCGGGCAACAATGAGCAGTTCTTC. The full variable domain, its missing parts supplied by reference TRBV2 and TRBJ2-1, is EPEVTQTPSHQVTQMGQEVILRCVPISNHLYFYWYRQILGQKVEFLVSFYNNEISEKSEIFDDQFSVERPDGSNFTLKIRSTKLEDSAMYFCASSGGQGPGNNEQFFGPGTRLTVL.

This clone has a handful of counts. The rearrangement joins TRBV28 to TRBJ1-2; 8 bases fit TRBD1. With V trimmed by 7 bases and J by 10 bases, 5 bases remained unmatched. CDR3 length: 11 amino acids. Germline-derived CDR1 and CDR2 are MDHEN and SYDVKM. CDR3 DNA sequence: TGTGCCAGCACGACAGGGGATAACTACACCTTC. Translation: CASTTGDNYTF.

The rearrangement links TRBV11-3 to TRBJ1-1, with TRBD1 matching 7 bases. Trimming took 5 bases from V and 6 from J; bases not matched to a gene: 3. CDR1 and CDR2 (germline): SGHNT, YENEEA. The CDR3 sequence is 12 residues long. The chain's CDR3 is CASSAGTAEAFF. The CDR3, as DNA: TGTGCCAGCAGCGCCGGGACAGCTGAAGCTTTCTTT.

This clone appeared a few times. V and J are TRBV9 and TRBJ1-6; no definite D call. Germline lookup yields CDR1 SGDLS and CDR2 YYNGEE. V gave up 0 bases and J gave up 6 bases, with 4 bases separating them. The CDR3 totals 13 residues. Here the CDR3 reads CASSVVVNSPLHF. The CDR3 DNA follows: TGTGCCAGCAGCGTAGTAGTTAATTCACCCCTCCACTTT.